This paragraph reports one T cell receptor (beta chain). This entry belongs to a study of T cell responses to AZD1222 COVID-19 vaccine. The table came from immunoSEQ multiplex PCR; TCRdb's copy has only in-frame clones and leaves some out. The sample lists about 140,000 clones; about nine tenths were seen once. Trimming left V 3 bases short and J 3 bases short, with 11 bases between. In germline, CDR1 is SGHDN, CDR2 FVKESK. The CDR3 consists of 14 residues. The sequences come from peripheral blood, collected 28 days after the second AZD1222 dose. The chain uses TRBV14 and TRBJ1-1, with no clear D. The sequence derives from an adult who received the AZD1222 COVID-19 vaccine. The CDR3 reads CASSQLGIYTEAFF. Written as DNA, the CDR3 is TGTGCCAGCAGCCAGCTGGGGATATACACTGAAGCTTTCTTT.